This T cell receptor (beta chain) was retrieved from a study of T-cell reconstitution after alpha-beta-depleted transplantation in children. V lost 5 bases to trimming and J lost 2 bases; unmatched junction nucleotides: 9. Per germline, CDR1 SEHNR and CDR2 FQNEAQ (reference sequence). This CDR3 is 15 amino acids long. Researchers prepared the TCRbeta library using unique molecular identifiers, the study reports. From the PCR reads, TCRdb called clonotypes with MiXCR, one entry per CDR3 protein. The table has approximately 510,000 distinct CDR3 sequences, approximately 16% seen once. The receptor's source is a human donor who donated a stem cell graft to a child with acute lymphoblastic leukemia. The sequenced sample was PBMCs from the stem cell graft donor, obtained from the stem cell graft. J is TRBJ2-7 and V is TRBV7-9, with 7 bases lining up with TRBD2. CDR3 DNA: TGTGCCAGCAGCCGAGCCCCAAGCGGGGCCTACGAGCAGTACTTC. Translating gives CASSRAPSGAYEQYF.